This TCR beta chain was observed in a study of blood T cell repertoires in COVID-19. Sequencing was performed with immunoSEQ multiplex PCR; in TCRdb, only in-frame clones are kept and a portion is missing. The repertoire holds 200,000 to 250,000 clones, with 80% to 90% as singletons. The CDR3 length is 13 residues. Looked up from germline, CDR1 is PRHDT and CDR2 is FYEKMQ (reference sequence). The ends were cut back, 1 base at V and 6 bases at J, with 9 bases in the middle. This clonotype was obtained from a woman aged 55-69 years who had recovered from COVID-19. The sample comprised peripheral blood. The chain combines TRBV13 with TRBJ1-1; unclear D gene. The CDR3 is CASSLESSPEAFF. The CDR3, as DNA: TGTGCCAGCAGCTTAGAATCGAGCCCTGAAGCTTTCTTT.